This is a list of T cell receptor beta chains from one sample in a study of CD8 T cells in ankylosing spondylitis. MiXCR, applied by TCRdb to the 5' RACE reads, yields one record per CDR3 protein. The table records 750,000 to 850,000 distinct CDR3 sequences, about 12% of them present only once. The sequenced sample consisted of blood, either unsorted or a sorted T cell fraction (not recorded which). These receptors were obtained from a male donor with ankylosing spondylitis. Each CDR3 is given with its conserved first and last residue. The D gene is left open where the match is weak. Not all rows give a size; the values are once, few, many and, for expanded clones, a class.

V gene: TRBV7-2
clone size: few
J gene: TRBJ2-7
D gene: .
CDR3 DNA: TGTGCCAGCAGCTTGCGTGAAGGGAGGATGTACGAGCAGTACTTC
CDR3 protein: CASSLREGRMYEQYF

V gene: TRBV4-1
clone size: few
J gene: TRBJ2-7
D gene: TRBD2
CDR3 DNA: TGCGCCAGCAGCCAGGGACTAGCGGGAGGTACTTCCTACGAGCAGTACTTC
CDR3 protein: CASSQGLAGGTSYEQYF

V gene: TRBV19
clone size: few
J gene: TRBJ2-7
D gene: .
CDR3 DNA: TGTGCCAGCAGCCGGGACCTCCGGTACGAGCAGTACTTC
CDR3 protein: CASSRDLRYEQYF

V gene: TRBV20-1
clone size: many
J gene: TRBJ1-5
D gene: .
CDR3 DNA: TGCAGTGCTAGAGGGGCCGGTTATAGCAATCAGCCCCAGCATTTT
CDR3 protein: CSARGAGYSNQPQHF

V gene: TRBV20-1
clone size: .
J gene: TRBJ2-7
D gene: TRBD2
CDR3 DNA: TGCAGTGCTTCACCGGGACTAGGGTTTGAGCAGTACTTC
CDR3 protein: CSASPGLGFEQYF

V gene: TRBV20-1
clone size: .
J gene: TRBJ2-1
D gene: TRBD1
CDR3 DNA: TGCAGTGCGGCGGGACAGGGTATTAATGAGCAGTTCTTC
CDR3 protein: CSAAGQGINEQFF

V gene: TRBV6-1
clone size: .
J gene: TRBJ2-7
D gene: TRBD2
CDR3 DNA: TGTGCCAGCACCCCTCCTCTGGGGCGGGGGGACTACGAGCAGTACTTC
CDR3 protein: CASTPPLGRGDYEQYF

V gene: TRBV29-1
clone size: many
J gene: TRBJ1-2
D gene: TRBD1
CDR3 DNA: TGCAGCGCAACAGGGGTTTCTAACTATGGCTACACCTTC
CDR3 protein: CSATGVSNYGYTF

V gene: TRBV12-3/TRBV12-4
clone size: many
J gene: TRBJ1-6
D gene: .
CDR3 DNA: TGTGCCAGCAGTTTCTACAGCAATTCACCCCTCCACTTT
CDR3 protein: CASSFYSNSPLHF

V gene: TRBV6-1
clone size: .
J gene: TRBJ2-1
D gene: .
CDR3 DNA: TGTGCCAGCAGCAGTCGGCCGGGCAATGAGCAGTTCTTC
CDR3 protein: CASSSRPGNEQFF

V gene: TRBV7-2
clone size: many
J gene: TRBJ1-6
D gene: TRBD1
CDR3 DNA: TGTGCCAGCAGCGGGACCGGGACAGAAAATTCACCCCTCCACTTT
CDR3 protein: CASSGTGTENSPLHF

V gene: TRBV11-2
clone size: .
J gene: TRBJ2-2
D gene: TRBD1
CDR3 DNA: TGTGCCAGCACCACTGACAGGGGAGGGGAGCTGTTTTTT
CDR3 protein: CASTTDRGGELFF

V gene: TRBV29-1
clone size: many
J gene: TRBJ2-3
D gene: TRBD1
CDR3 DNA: TGCAGCGTTGGTTGGGACAGATTCACAGATACGCAGTATTTT
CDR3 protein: CSVGWDRFTDTQYF

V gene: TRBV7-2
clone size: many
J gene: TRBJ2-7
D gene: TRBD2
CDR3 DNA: TGTGCCAGCAGCTCCCACCGGGGCGGGAGAGGGAGCGAGCAGTACTTC
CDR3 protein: CASSSHRGGRGSEQYF

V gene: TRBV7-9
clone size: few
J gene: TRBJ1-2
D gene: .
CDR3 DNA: TGTGCCAGCAGCTCAGAGGGTCAAGGAGGCTACACCTTC
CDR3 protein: CASSSEGQGGYTF

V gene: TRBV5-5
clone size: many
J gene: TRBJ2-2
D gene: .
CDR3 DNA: TGTGCCAGCAGCTTGGGGACTGACAACACCGGGGAGCTGTTTTTT
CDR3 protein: CASSLGTDNTGELFF

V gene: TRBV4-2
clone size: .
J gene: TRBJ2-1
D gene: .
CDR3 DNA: TGTGCCAGCAGCCAAAAATCCAACTCCAACAATGAGCAGTTCTTC
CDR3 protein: CASSQKSNSNNEQFF

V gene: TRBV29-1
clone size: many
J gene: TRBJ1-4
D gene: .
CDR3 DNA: TGCAGCGTTGCGGGGGGGGATGAAAAACTGTTTTTT
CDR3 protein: CSVAGGDEKLFF

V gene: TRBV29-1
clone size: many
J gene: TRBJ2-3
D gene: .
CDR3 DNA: TGCAGCGTTGAGCGGGGTCCTACCACAGATACGCAGTATTTT
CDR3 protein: CSVERGPTTDTQYF

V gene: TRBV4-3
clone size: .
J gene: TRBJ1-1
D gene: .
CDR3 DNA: TGCGCCAGCAGCCAGGGCTTGCTAACTGAAGCTTTCTTT
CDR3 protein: CASSQGLLTEAFF

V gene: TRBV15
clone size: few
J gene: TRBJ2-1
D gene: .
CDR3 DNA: TGTGCCACCAGCAGAGGACAGATCTCCTACAATGAGCAGTTCTTC
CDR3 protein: CATSRGQISYNEQFF

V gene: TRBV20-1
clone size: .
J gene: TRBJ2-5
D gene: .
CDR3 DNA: TGCAGTGCTAGAAGGCCTACCCTACAAGAGACCCAGTACTTC
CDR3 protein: CSARRPTLQETQYF

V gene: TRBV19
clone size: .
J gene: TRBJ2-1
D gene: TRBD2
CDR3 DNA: TGTGCCAGTAGTAAGGGACTAGCGGGGAATGAGCAGTTCTTC
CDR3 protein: CASSKGLAGNEQFF

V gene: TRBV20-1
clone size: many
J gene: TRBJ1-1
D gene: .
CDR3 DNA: TGCAGTGCTACTGACAGCCCGAACACTGAAGCTTTCTTT
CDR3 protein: CSATDSPNTEAFF

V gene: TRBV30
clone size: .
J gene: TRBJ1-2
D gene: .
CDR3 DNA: TGTGCCTGGAGTGTAGTGGAAGTCAACTATGGCTACACCTTC
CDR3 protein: CAWSVVEVNYGYTF

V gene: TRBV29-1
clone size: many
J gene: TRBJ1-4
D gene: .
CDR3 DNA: TGCAGCGTCGTGGAGGGGGATGAAAAACTGTTTTTT
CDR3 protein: CSVVEGDEKLFF

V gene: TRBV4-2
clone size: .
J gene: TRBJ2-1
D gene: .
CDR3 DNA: TGTGCCAGCAGCCAGCCCGTGGGGGATAGCTCCTACAATGAGCAGTTCTTC
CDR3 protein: CASSQPVGDSSYNEQFF